This TCR beta chain comes out of a study of shared clonotypes between healthy human individuals. Study-level points and caveats: For naive CD4 cells, approximately 4.8% of clonotypes were shared across a handful of donors.

As concerns this clone: The antigen is undetermined.

The germline V gene has CDR1 MDHEN and CDR2 SYDVKM. The CDR3 loop spans 15 amino acids. V was pared by 2 bases and J by 1 base, with 12 bases between. The assay was immunoSEQ multiplex PCR, and TCRdb's table has in-frame clones only and misses some. The sample lists some 2,000,000 clones, more than 90% occurring once. The rearrangement joins TRBV28 to TRBJ2-7, with D hard to call. Sequenced material: naive CD4+ T cells sorted from blood. Subset defined: CD45RA+ positively selected. The receptor was derived from a man between 18 and 35 years old in good health. CDR3 region: CASSLDISGSYEQYF. CDR3 in DNA: TGTGCCAGCAGTTTAGATATTAGTGGGTCCTACGAGCAGTACTTC.